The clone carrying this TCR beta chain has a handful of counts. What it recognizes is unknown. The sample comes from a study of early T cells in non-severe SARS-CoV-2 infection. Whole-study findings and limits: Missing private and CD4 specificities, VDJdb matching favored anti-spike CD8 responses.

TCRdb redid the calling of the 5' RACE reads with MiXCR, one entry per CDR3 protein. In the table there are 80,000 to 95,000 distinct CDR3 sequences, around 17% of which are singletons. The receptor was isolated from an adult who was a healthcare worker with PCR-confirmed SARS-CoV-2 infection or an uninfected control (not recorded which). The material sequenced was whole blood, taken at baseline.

The CDR3 reads CASSPPLGRLTEAFF. The CDR3, as DNA: TGTGCCAGCAGCCCCCCCCTGGGGAGATTGACTGAAGCTTTCTTT. The gene calls are TRBV27 and TRBJ1-1; D gene unclear. The CDR3 runs 15 residues. The germline V gene encodes CDR1 MNHEY and CDR2 SMNVEV (reference sequence). Deletions cut 6 bases from V and 5 bases from J, with 19 bases between.